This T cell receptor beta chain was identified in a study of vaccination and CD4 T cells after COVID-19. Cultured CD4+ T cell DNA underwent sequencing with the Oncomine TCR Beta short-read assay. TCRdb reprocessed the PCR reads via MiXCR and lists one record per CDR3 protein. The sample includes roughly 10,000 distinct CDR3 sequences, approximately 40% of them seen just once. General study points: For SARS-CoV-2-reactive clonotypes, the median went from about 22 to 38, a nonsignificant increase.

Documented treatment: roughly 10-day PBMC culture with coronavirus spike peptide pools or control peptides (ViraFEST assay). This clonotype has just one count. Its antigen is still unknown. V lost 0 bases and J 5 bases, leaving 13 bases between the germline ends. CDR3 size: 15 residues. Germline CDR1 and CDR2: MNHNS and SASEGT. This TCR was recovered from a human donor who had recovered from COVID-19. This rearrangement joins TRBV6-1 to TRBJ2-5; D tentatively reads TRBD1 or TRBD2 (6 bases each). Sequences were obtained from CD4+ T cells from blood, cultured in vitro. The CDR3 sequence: CASSEAGGRYETQYF. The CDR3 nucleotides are TGTGCCAGCAGTGAAGCGGGGGGCCGCTACGAGACCCAGTACTTC.